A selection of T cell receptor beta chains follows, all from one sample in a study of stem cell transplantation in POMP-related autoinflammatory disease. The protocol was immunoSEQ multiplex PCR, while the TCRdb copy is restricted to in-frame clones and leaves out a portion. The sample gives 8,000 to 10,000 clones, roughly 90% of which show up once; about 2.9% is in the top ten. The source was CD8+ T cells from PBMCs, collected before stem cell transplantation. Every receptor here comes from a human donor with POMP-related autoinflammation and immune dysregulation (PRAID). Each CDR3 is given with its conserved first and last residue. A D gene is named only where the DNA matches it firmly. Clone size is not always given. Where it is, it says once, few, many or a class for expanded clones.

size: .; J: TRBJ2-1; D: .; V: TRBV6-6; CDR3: CASGQYNEQFF; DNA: TGTGCCAGTGGTCAATACAATGAGCAGTTCTTC
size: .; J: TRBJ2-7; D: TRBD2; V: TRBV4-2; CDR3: CASSQDPGLADEQYF; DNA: TGTGCCAGCAGCCAAGACCCGGGACTAGCGGACGAGCAGTACTTC
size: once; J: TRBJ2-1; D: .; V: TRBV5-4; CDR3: CASSLASDTEQFF; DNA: TGTGCCAGCAGCTTGGCCTCAGACACTGAGCAGTTCTTC
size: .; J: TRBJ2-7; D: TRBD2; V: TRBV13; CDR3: CASSSGLAREQYF; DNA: TGTGCCAGCAGCTCGGGACTAGCGCGGGAGCAGTACTTC
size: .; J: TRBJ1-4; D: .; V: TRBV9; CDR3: CASSPTGSNEKLFF; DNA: TGTGCCAGCAGCCCGACCGGGTCTAATGAAAAACTGTTTTTT
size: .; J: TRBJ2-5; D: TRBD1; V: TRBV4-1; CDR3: CASSPHPGQRNSETQYF; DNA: TGCGCCAGCAGCCCCCACCCGGGACAGAGGAATTCAGAGACCCAGTACTTC
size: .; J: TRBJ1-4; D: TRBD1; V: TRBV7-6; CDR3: CASSPDRGHGEKLFF; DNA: TGTGCCAGCAGTCCAGACAGGGGGCACGGTGAAAAACTGTTTTTT
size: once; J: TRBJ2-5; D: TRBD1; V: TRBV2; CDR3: CASRSGGRETQYF; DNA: TGTGCCAGCAGGTCAGGGGGCCGGGAGACCCAGTACTTC
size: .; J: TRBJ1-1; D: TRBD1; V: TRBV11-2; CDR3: CASSLRTGLITEAFF; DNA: TGTGCCAGCAGCTTAAGGACAGGGCTCATCACTGAAGCTTTCTTT
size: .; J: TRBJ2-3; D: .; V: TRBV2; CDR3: CASSESLGPSSTDTQYF; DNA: TGTGCCAGCAGTGAAAGTCTGGGTCCTAGTAGCACAGATACGCAGTATTTT
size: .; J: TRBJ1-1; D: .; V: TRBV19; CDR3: CASSIVGGTFPMNTEAFF; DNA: TGTGCCAGTAGTATAGTAGGAGGGACCTTTCCTATGAACACTGAAGCTTTCTTT
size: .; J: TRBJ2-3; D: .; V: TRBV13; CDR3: CASSARDPVTDTQYF; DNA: TGTGCCAGCAGCGCCCGGGACCCAGTCACAGATACGCAGTATTTT
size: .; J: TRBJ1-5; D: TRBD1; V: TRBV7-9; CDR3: CASSLGQGSQPQHF; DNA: TGTGCCAGCAGCTTAGGACAGGGCAGCCAGCCCCAGCATTTT
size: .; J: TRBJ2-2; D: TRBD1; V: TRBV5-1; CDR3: CASSLLSNRGSTGELFF; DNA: TGCGCCAGCAGCTTGCTGTCGAACAGGGGATCCACCGGGGAGCTGTTTTTT
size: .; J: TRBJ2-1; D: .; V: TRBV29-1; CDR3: CSVEARGRWYNEQFF; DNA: TGCAGCGTTGAGGCCCGGGGGCGATGGTACAATGAGCAGTTCTTC
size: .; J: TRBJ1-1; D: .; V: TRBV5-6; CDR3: CASSLVPGLNTEAFF; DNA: TGTGCCAGCAGCTTGGTCCCTGGGTTGAACACTGAAGCTTTCTTT
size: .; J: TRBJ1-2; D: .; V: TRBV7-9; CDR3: CASSLGARGYTF; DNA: TGTGCCAGCAGCCTAGGGGCGCGAGGCTACACCTTC
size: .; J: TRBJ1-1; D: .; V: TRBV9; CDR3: CASSVGQMNTEAFF; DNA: TGTGCCAGCAGCGTAGGACAAATGAACACTGAAGCTTTCTTT
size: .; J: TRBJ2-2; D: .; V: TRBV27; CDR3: CASSLWRSVLTGELFF; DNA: TGTGCCAGCAGTTTGTGGAGGAGCGTTTTAACCGGGGAGCTGTTTTTT
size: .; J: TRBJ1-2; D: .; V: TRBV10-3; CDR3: CAIRDQGNYGYTF; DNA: TGTGCCATCAGAGATCAGGGTAACTATGGCTACACCTTC
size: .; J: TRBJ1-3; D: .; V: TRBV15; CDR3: CATSKQGGSGNTIYF; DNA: TGTGCCACCAGCAAACAGGGTGGGTCTGGAAACACCATATATTTT
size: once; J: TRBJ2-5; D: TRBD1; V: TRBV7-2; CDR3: CASSIWTGEETQYF; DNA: TGTGCCAGCAGCATATGGACAGGGGAAGAGACCCAGTACTTC
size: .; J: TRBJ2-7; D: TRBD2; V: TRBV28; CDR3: CASSTLAGGFHEQYF; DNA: TGTGCCAGCAGCACTCTAGCGGGAGGGTTCCACGAGCAGTACTTC
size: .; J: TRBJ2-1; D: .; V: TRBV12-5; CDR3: CASGRDSGPGNEQFF; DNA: TGTGCTAGTGGGCGGGACAGTGGGCCGGGCAATGAGCAGTTCTTC
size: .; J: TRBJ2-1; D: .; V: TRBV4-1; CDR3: CASSQEAPRWDKHNEQFF; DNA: TGCGCCAGCAGCCAAGAAGCCCCTCGGTGGGATAAGCACAATGAGCAGTTCTTC
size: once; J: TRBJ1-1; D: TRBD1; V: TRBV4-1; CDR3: CASSQGDRTNTEAFF; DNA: TGCGCCAGCAGCCAAGGGGACAGAACGAACACTGAAGCTTTCTTT
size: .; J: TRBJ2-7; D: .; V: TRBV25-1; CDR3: CASSEWEGAAGNEQYF; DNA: TGTGCCAGCAGTGAGTGGGAGGGGGCCGCTGGTAACGAGCAGTACTTC
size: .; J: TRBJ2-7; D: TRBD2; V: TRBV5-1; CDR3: CASSASGSNEQYF; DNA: TGCGCCAGCAGCGCTAGCGGGAGCAACGAGCAGTACTTC
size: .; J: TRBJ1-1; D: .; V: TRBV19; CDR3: CASSRSFPRNTEAFF; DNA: TGTGCCAGTAGTCGCAGCTTCCCCAGGAACACTGAAGCTTTCTTT
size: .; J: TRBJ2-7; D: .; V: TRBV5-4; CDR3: CASSLEGHDEQYF; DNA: TGTGCCAGCAGCTTGGAGGGCCATGACGAGCAGTACTTC
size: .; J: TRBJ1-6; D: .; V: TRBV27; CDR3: CASSLWGGGSPLHF; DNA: TGTGCCAGCAGTTTATGGGGGGGAGGATCACCCCTCCACTTT
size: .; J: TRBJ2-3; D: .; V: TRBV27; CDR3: CASSPLVVGGMADTQYF; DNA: TGTGCCAGCAGTCCCCTCGTGGTAGGGGGTATGGCAGATACGCAGTATTTT
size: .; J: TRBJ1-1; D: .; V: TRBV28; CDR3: CASSLNSEAFF; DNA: TGTGCCAGCAGTTTAAACTCTGAAGCTTTCTTT
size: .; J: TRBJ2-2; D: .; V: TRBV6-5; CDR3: CASSYGQHTGELFF; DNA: TGTGCCAGCAGTTACGGACAGCACACCGGGGAGCTGTTTTTT
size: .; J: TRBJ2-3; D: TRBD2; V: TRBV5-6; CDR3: CASSSGTSEGSSTDTQYF; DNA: TGTGCCAGCAGCTCCGGGACTAGCGAGGGGTCTAGCACAGATACGCAGTATTTT
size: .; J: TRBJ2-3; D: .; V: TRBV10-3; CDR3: CAISEYEDTQYF; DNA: TGTGCCATCAGTGAGTACGAAGATACGCAGTATTTT
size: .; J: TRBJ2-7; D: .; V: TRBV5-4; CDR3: CASSPSPDGSYEQYF; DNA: TGTGCCAGCAGCCCGAGCCCCGACGGCTCCTACGAGCAGTACTTC
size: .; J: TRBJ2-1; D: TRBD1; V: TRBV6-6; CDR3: CASSIPGQPYNEQFF; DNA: TGTGCCAGCAGTATCCCGGGACAGCCCTACAATGAGCAGTTCTTC
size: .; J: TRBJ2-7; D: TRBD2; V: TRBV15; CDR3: CATSRDGGLAGYEQYF; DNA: TGTGCCACCAGCAGAGATGGAGGACTAGCGGGCTACGAGCAGTACTTC
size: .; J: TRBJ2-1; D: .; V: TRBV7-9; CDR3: CASSTLSGLQGEQFF; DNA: TGTGCCAGCAGCACCTTATCAGGGCTACAGGGTGAGCAGTTCTTC
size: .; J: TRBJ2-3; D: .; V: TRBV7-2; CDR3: CASSSEVVGPYTDTQYF; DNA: TGTGCCAGCAGCTCCGAGGTAGTCGGACCATACACAGATACGCAGTATTTT
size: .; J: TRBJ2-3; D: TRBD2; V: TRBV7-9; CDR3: CASSDPLAGGRADTQYF; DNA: TGTGCCAGCAGCGATCCACTAGCGGGAGGGAGGGCAGATACGCAGTATTTT
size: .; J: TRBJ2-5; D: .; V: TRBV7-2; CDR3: CASSLRRMYIGQETQYF; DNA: TGTGCCAGCAGCTTAAGGCGAATGTATATTGGACAAGAGACCCAGTACTTC
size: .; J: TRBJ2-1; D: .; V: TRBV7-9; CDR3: CASSYLASYNEQFF; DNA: TGTGCCAGCAGCTATCTAGCGTCCTACAATGAGCAGTTCTTC
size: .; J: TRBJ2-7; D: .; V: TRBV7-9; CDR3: CASSLVYGPNEQYF; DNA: TGTGCCAGCAGCTTAGTTTACGGACCGAACGAGCAGTACTTC
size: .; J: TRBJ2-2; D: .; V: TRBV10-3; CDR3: CASNRVNTGELFF; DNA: TGTGCCTCTAACAGGGTGAACACCGGGGAGCTGTTTTTT
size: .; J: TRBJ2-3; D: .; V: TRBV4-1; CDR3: CASTGTPSTDTQYF; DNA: TGCGCCAGCACAGGGACTCCAAGCACAGATACGCAGTATTTT
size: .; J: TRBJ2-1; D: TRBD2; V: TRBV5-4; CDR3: CASSFGTRGEQFF; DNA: TGTGCCAGCAGCTTCGGGACTAGAGGTGAGCAGTTCTTC
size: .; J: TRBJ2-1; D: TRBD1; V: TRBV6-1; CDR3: CASSESGQDYNEQFF; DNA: TGTGCCAGCAGTGAATCGGGACAGGACTACAATGAGCAGTTCTTC
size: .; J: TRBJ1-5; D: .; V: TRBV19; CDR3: CASPPENQPQHF; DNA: TGTGCCTCTCCTCCGGAGAATCAGCCCCAGCATTTT
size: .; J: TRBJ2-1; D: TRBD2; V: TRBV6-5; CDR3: CASSFGAGGPRNEQFF; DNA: TGTGCCAGCAGTTTTGGAGCGGGGGGGCCGCGTAATGAGCAGTTCTTC
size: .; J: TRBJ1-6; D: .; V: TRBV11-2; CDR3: CASSSNRRTSPLHF; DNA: TGTGCCAGCAGCTCAAACAGGAGAACTTCACCCCTCCACTTT
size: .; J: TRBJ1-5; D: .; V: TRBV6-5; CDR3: CASSQPGLLNQPQHF; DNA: TGTGCCAGCAGCCAGCCGGGACTCCTCAATCAGCCCCAGCATTTT
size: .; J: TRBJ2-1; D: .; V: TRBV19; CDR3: CASSMGLWESSYNEQFF; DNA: TGTGCCAGTAGTATGGGGTTGTGGGAGAGCTCCTACAATGAGCAGTTCTTC
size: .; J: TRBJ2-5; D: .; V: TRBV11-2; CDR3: CASSLLGDGTQYF; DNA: TGTGCCAGCAGCTTACTAGGAGATGGGACCCAGTACTTC
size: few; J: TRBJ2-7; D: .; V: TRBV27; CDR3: CASSGSVSSYEQYF; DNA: TGTGCCAGCAGTGGTAGCGTGAGCTCCTACGAGCAGTACTTC
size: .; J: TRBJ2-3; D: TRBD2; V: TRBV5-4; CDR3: CASSLELAGESEDTQYF; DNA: TGTGCCAGCAGCTTGGAGCTAGCGGGAGAATCGGAAGATACGCAGTATTTT